This paragraph covers one T cell receptor beta chain sequence. Its specificity is not known. This entry is derived from a study of cytomegalovirus exposure and HLA in healthy donors. General observations from the study: A prior analysis recorded that most TCR beta V segments were productive about 90% or about 30% of the time. With high specificity and sensitivity, the classifier reportedly diagnosed cytomegalovirus status.

This CDR3 region has 14 residues. CDR1 and CDR2 (germline): SEHNR, FQNEAQ (reference sequence). V shed 5 bases and J shed 1 base, with 12 bases lying between them. This PCR relied on a set of 60 Vbeta primers and 13 Jbeta primers. Original handling: Later, 65 million to 85 million unique TCR beta chains were counted in an analysis, and roughly 11 million of them were shared. Here immunoSEQ multiplex PCR was the method, and the copy in TCRdb shows in-frame clones only, minus some. Clone size and V and J calls were adopted from that table, with D and trimming inferred from the DNA. This sample has under 200,000 clones, with roughly 85% found just once.

The TCR sequence derives from a woman in her 40s in good health and CMV-seronegative. This chain connects TRBV7-9 to TRBJ2-7, with a weak D call TRBD1 (6 bases). The sample consisted of PBMCs. This CDR3 is CASSRSGTSYEQYF. CDR3 bases: TGTGCCAGCAGCCGGTCCGGGACATCCTACGAGCAGTACTTC.